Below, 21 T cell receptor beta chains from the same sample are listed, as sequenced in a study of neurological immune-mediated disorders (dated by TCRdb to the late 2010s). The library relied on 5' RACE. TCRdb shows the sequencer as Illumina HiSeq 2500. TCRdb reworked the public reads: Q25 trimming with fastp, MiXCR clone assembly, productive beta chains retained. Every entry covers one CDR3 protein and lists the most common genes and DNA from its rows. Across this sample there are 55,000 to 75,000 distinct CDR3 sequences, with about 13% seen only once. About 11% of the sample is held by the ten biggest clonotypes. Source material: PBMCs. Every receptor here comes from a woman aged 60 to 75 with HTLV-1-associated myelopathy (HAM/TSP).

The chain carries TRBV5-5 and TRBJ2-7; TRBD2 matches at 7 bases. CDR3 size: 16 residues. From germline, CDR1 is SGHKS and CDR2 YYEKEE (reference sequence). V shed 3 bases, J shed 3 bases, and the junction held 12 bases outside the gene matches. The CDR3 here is CASSYTPAGSGYEQYF. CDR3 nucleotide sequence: TGTGCCAGCAGCTACACCCCAGCGGGATCCGGCTACGAGCAGTACTTC.

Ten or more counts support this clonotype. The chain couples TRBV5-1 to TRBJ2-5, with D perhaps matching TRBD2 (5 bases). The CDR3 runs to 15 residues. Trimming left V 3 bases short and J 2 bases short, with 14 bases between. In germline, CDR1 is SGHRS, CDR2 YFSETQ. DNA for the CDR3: TGCGCCAGCAGCTCCGCGGGTAGTCAACAAGAGACCCAGTACTTC. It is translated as CASSSAGSQQETQYF. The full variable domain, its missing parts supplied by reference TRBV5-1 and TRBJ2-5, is KAGVTQTPRYLIKTRGQQVTLSCSPISGHRSVSWYQQTPGQGLQFLFEYFSETQRNKGNFPGRFSGRQFSNSRSEMNVSTLELGDSALYLCASSSAGSQQETQYFGPGTRLLVL.

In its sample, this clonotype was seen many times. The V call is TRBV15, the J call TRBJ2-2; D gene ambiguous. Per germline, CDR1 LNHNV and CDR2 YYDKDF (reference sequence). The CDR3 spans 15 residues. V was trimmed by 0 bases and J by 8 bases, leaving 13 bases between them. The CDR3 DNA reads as TGTGCCACCAGCAGAGAAGTATTTTCTTCGGGGGAGCTGTTTTTT. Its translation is CATSREVFSSGELFF.

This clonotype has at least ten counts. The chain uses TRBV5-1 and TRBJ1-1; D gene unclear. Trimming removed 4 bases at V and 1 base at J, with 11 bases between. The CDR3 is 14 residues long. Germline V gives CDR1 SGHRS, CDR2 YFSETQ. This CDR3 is CASSLYPGNTEAFF. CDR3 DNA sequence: TGCGCCAGCAGCCTCTACCCAGGGAACACTGAAGCTTTCTTT. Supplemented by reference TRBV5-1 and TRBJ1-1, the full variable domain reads KAGVTQTPRYLIKTRGQQVTLSCSPISGHRSVSWYQQTPGQGLQFLFEYFSETQRNKGNFPGRFSGRQFSNSRSEMNVSTLELGDSALYLCASSLYPGNTEAFFGQGTRLTVV.

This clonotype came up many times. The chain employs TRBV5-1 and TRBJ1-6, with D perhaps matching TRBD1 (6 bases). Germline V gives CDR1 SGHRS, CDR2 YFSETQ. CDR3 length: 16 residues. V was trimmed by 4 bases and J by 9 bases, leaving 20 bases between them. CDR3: CASSADLTGKASPLHF. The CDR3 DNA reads TGCGCCAGCAGCGCGGACCTGACAGGAAAGGCTTCACCCCTCCACTTT.

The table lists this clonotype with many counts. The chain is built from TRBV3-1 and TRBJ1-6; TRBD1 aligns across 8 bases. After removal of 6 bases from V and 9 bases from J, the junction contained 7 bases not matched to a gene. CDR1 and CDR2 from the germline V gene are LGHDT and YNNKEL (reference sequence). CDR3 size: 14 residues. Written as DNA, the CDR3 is TGTGCCAGCAGGCTCGGACAGGGAACTTCACCCCTCCACTTT. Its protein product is CASRLGQGTSPLHF.

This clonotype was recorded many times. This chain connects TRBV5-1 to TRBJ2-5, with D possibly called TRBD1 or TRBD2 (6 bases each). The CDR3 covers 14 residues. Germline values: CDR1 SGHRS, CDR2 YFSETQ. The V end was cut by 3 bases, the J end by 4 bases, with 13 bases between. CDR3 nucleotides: TGCGCCAGCAGCTCGGGGGCCGCAAGAGAGACCCAGTACTTC. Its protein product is CASSSGAARETQYF.

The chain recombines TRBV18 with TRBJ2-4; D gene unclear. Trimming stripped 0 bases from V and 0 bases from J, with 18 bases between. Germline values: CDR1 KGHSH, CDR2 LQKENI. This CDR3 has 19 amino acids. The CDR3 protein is CASSPPIADTNQAKNIQYF. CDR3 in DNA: TGTGCCAGCTCACCACCGATAGCCGACACAAACCAAGCCAAAAACATTCAGTACTTC. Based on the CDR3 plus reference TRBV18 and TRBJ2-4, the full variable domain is NAGVMQNPRHLVRRRGQEARLRCSPMKGHSHVYWYRQLPEEGLKFMVYLQKENIIDESGMPKERFSAEFPKEGPSILRIQQVVRGDSAAYFCASSPPIADTNQAKNIQYFGAGTRLSVL.

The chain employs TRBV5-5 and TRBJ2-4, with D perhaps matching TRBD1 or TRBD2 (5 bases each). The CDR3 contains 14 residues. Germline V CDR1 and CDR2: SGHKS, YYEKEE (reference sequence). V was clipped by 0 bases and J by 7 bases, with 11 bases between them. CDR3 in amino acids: CASSLEVWGNIQYF. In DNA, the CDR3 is TGTGCCAGCAGCTTGGAGGTTTGGGGGAACATTCAGTACTTC.

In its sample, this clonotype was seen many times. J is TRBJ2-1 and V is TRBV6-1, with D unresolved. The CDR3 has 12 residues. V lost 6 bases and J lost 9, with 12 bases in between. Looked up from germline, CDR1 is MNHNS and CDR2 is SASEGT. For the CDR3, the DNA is TGTGCCAGCAGAGCCGACACGCGTGAGCAGTTCTTC. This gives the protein CASRADTREQFF.

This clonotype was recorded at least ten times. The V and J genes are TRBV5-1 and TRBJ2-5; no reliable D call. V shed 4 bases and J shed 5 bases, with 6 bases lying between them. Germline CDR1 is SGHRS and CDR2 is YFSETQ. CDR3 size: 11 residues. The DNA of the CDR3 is TGCGCCAGCAGCGCCGAGGAGACCCAGTACTTC. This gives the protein CASSAEETQYF.

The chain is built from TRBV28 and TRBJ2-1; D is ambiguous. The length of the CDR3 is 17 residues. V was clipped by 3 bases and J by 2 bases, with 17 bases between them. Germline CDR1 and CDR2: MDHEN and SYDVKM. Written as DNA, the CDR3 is TGTGCCAGCAGTTTGAGTGGAAACGGTGACCCCTACAATGAGCAGTTCTTC. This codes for CASSLSGNGDPYNEQFF.

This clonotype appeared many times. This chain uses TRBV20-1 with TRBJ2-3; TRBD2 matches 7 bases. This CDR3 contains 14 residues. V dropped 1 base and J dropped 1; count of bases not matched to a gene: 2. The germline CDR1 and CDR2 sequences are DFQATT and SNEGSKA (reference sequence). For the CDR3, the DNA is TGCAGTGCTAGAGTTCTAGCGGGCACAGATACGCAGTATTTT. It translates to CSARVLAGTDTQYF.

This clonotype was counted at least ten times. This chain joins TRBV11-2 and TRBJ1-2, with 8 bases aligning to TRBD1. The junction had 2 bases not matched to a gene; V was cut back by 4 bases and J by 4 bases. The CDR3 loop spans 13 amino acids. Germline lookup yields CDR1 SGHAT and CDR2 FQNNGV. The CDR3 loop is CASSSTGAYGYTF. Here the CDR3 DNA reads TGTGCCAGCAGCTCGACAGGGGCCTATGGCTACACCTTC.

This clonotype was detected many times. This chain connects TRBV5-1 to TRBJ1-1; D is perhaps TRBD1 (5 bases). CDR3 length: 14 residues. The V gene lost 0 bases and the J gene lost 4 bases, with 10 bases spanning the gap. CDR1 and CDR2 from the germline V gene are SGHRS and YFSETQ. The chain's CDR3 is CASSLAGGTTEAFF. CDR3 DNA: TGCGCCAGCAGCTTGGCTGGGGGGACCACTGAAGCTTTCTTT.

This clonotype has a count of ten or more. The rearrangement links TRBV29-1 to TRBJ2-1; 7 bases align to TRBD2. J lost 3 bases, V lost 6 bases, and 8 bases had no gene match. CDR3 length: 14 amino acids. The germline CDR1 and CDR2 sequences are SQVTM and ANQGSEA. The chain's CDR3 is CSVLRDYNYNEQFF. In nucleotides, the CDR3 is TGCAGCGTCCTCCGGGACTACAACTACAATGAGCAGTTCTTC.

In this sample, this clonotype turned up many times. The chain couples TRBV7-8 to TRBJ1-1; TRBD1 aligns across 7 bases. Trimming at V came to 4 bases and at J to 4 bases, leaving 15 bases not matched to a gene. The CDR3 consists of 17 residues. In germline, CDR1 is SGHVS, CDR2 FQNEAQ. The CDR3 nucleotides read TGTGCCAGCAGCTCCTGGGCCACAGGGGCAGGGAGCACTGAAGCTTTCTTT. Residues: CASSSWATGAGSTEAFF.

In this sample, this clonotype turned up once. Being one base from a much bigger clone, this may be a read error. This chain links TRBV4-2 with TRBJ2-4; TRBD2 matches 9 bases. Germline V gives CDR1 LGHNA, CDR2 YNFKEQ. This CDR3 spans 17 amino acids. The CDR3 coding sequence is TGTACCAGCAGCCAAGCGACTAGCGGTCTAGCCAAAAACATTCAGTACTTC. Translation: CTSSQATSGLAKNIQYF.

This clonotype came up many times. The CDR3 bases are TGTGCCAGCAGTGAACTTCGGGATAGAGAAAAACTGTTTTTT. Residues: CASSELRDREKLFF. The chain has TRBV2 and TRBJ1-4; D is uncertain. The CDR3 has 14 residues. Trimming took 2 bases from V and 8 from J, leaving 12 bases between them. From germline, CDR1 is SNHLY and CDR2 FYNNEI.

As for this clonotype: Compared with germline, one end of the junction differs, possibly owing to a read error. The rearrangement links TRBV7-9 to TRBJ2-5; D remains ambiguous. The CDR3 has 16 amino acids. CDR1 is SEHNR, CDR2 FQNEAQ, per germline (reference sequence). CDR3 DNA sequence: TGTGCCAGCAGCTTAGTAGGGCGTAGGGCCCAAGAGACCAAGTACTTC. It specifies CASSLVGRRAQETKYF.

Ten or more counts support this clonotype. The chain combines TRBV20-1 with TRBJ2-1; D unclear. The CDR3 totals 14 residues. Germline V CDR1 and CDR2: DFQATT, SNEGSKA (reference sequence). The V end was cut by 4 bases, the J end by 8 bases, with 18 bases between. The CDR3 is CSATPIRRIDEQFF. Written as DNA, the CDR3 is TGCAGTGCTACTCCGATTAGGCGTATTGATGAGCAGTTCTTC.